What follows is one T cell receptor beta chain and its context. These data belong to a study of shared clonotypes between healthy human individuals. Trimming shortened V by 7 bases and J by 4 bases, and 10 bases separated the two germline ends. The CDR3 totals 12 residues. The data were produced by immunoSEQ multiplex PCR, yet TCRdb's version contains in-frame clones alone and is incomplete. This table has about 2.4 million clones, roughly 93% appearing once. The chain is built from TRBV23-1 and TRBJ1-2; D is unresolved. TRBV23-1 is filed as an ORF, its function uncertain. The clonotype comes from a man aged 18 to 35 in good health. Some clones in this sample may be carry-over from other donors' samples. Sequences were obtained from naive CD4+ T cells from PBMCs. Documented subset: CD45RA+ positively selected. The CDR3 DNA follows: TGCGCCAGCAAGGTTGCCCCCTATGGCTACACCTTC. Translation gives CASKVAPYGYTF.